This T cell receptor beta chain comes out of a study of molecular identifiers for immune sequencing clone quantification. Via MiXCR, TCRdb re-called the PCR reads, giving one row per CDR3 protein. Of under 650,000 distinct CDR3 sequences listed, about 20% are singletons. The germline gives CDR1 LNHDA, CDR2 SQIVND (reference sequence). The V gene lost 3 bases and the J gene lost 4 bases, with 12 bases spanning the gap. The CDR3 length is 14 residues. The specimen was naive CD8+ T cells from blood, with Jurkat cell RNA spiked in. Indicated subset: FACS-sorted CD8+CD4-CCR7+CD45RA+ naive T cells. This clonotype was sampled from a human donor in good health. Some libraries in this study had Jurkat cell RNA spiked in. The V and J genes are TRBV19 and TRBJ1-1; D uncertain. CDR3 sequence: CASSMSSRGTEAFF. The DNA of the CDR3 is TGTGCCAGTAGTATGTCCTCCCGGGGCACTGAAGCTTTCTTT.